This T cell receptor beta chain originates from a study of tumor-infiltrating lymphocytes in primary liver carcinoma. TCR beta cDNA was made from 450 to 550 ng total RNA with a constant-region primer. Employing slightly modified ARM-PCR, three nested multiplex PCR rounds were run, and these gave rise to the TCR beta libraries. Forward primers for TRBV1-TRBV30 and a C-beta reverse primer served the first two PCR rounds, at about 9 cycles each. TCRdb reanalysed the multiplex PCR reads using MiXCR and keeps one entry per CDR3 protein. The sample consists of 320,000 or so distinct CDR3 sequences, 50% to 70% of them appearing once. With regard to this clonotype: A much more abundant neighbour one base away suggests this may be a read error.

Germline DNA was extracted too, while blood RNA derived from unsorted whole blood. Unmatched junction bases numbered 4, after V lost 0 bases and J lost 6 bases. This CDR3 has 16 residues. Germline V gene sequence: CDR1 ENHRY, CDR2 SYGVKD. The V call is TRBV10-3, the J call TRBJ2-5; 13 bases are a match to TRBD2. The TCR originated in a middle-aged man with primary liver carcinoma and hepatitis B virus infection. Sequencing was carried out using peripheral blood. CDR3 region: CAISESSLAGGKTQYF. CDR3 nucleotides: TGTGCCATCAGTGAGTCGTCACTAGCGGGAGGGAAGACCCAGTACTTC.